These 14 T cell receptor beta chains were all obtained from the same sample, sequenced in a study of T-cell reconstitution after alpha-beta-depleted transplantation in children. Unique molecular identifiers featured in how the TCRbeta library was prepared. TCRdb fed the PCR reads into MiXCR, producing one record per CDR3 protein. The data show some 140,000 distinct CDR3 sequences, 9.5% to 10% seen once. The source was PBMCs, mostly from graft donor cells, collected 180 days after TCRalphabeta/CD19-depleted stem cell transplant. The receptor source for this set is a girl less than two years old who had a stem cell transplant for combined immunodeficiency, so the T cells may come from the graft donor.

The V gene is TRBV20-1, the J gene TRBJ2-7; TRBD1 aligns across 8 bases. Germline CDR1 reads DFQATT; CDR2 reads SNEGSKA (reference sequence). Trimming at V came to 6 bases and at J to 2 bases, leaving 15 bases not matched to a gene. This CDR3 contains 16 residues. CDR3 residues: CSAMDREKIGTYEQYF. Written as DNA, the CDR3 is TGCAGTGCAATGGACAGGGAAAAAATTGGAACCTACGAGCAGTACTTC.

By share, this clonotype ranks as medium-sized. The genes are TRBV20-1 and TRBJ2-5; D remains unclear. V shed 3 bases and J shed 1 base, with 3 bases lying between them. This CDR3 has 11 residues. The germline V gene encodes CDR1 DFQATT and CDR2 SNEGSKA (reference sequence). CDR3 loop: CSASGQETQYF. CDR3 nucleotides: TGCAGTGCTAGCGGCCAAGAGACCCAGTACTTC.

In its sample, this clonotype was seen a few times. The CDR3 loop is CASSLPGVGTGELFF. CDR3 sequence (DNA): TGTGCCAGCAGCTTGCCGGGAGTAGGAACCGGGGAGCTGTTTTTT. This rearrangement joins TRBV7-2 to TRBJ2-2; weak D call: TRBD2 (6 bases). The CDR3 sequence is 15 residues long. The germline V gene has CDR1 SGHTA and CDR2 FQGNSA. Trimming cost V 3 bases and J 5 bases, with 13 bases left between them. The full variable domain, with the rest looked up from reference TRBV7-2 and TRBJ2-2, is GAGVSQSPSNKVTEKGKDVELRCDPISGHTALYWYRQSLGQGLEFLIYFQGNSAPDKSGLPSDRFSAERTGGSVSTLTIQRTQQEDSAVYLCASSLPGVGTGELFFGEGSRLTVL.

The gene calls are TRBV14 and TRBJ2-1; 10 bases match TRBD2. The CDR3 is 15 amino acids. J was trimmed by 8 bases and V by 1 base; bases with no gene match: 5. From germline, CDR1 is SGHDN and CDR2 FVKESK. The CDR3 sequence: CASSQALAGVDEQFF. CDR3 sequence (DNA): TGTGCCAGCAGCCAAGCGCTAGCGGGAGTGGATGAGCAGTTCTTC.

The chain is built from TRBV5-1 and TRBJ2-3; 10 bases fit TRBD1. The germline gives CDR1 SGHRS, CDR2 YFSETQ. The CDR3 loop spans 15 amino acids. With V trimmed by 6 bases and J by 4 bases, 8 bases remained unmatched. The CDR3 sequence is CASMGTGARPDTQYF. CDR3 DNA: TGCGCCAGCATGGGGACAGGGGCTAGACCAGATACGCAGTATTTT.

The chain recombines TRBV20-1 with TRBJ2-2, with D unclear. CDR1 is DFQATT, CDR2 SNEGSKA, per germline (reference sequence). Trimming removed 3 bases at V and 1 base at J, with 6 bases between. The CDR3 loop spans 13 amino acids. The DNA for the CDR3 is TGCAGTGCTAGTATAGGGAACACCGGGGAGCTGTTTTTT. It codes for CSASIGNTGELFF.

This clonotype was picked up a small number of times. V is TRBV29-1 and J is TRBJ2-3; D gene uncertain. V gave up 3 bases and J gave up 2 bases, with 9 bases separating them. CDR1 is SQVTM, CDR2 ANQGSEA, per germline. The CDR3 totals 13 residues. The CDR3 protein is CSVDPGITDTQYF. The CDR3 nucleotides are TGCAGCGTTGATCCCGGAATCACAGATACGCAGTATTTT.

There are a few counts of this clonotype. The V gene is TRBV2, the J gene TRBJ1-5; possibly TRBD1 for D (6 bases). This CDR3 is 15 amino acids long. The ends were cut back, 5 bases at V and 0 bases at J, with 11 bases in the middle. The germline V gene encodes CDR1 SNHLY and CDR2 FYNNEI. The CDR3 nucleotides are TGTGCCAGCAGTAGACAGGTTTCTAGCAATCAGCCCCAGCATTTT. Protein: CASSRQVSSNQPQHF.

This clonotype was observed a few times. The genes are TRBV12-3 or TRBV12-4 and TRBJ2-4; 8 bases match TRBD2. J gave up 3 bases and V 6 bases, and 7 bases lay outside the gene matches. The CDR3 runs to 15 residues. The CDR3 bases are TGTGCCAGCAGCTCCGGGGGGGCGGACAAAAACATTCAGTACTTC. It encodes CASSSGGADKNIQYF.

This clonotype turned up a few times. This chain joins TRBV20-1 and TRBJ2-1, with 11 bases identical to TRBD2. Looked up from germline, CDR1 is DFQATT and CDR2 is SNEGSKA (reference sequence). The trim removed 5 bases at V and 6 bases at J, leaving 9 bases unmatched. CDR3 length: 15 residues. CDR3 coding DNA: TGCAGTGCTTCCCGCTTTGGACTAGCGGGCAATGAGCAGTTCTTC. Amino acid sequence: CSASRFGLAGNEQFF.

This clonotype was detected only a few times. Here the CDR3 reads CASSPVDSGNTIYF. Written as DNA, the CDR3 is TGTGCCAGCTCACCAGTGGACTCTGGAAACACCATATATTTT. This chain joins TRBV18 and TRBJ1-3; no reliable D call. The CDR3 contains 14 residues. Germline-derived CDR1 and CDR2 are KGHSH and LQKENI. V shed 2 bases and J shed 0 bases, with 5 bases lying between them.

This clonotype was observed a handful of times. The chain combines TRBV18 with TRBJ2-1; D is possibly TRBD1 (6 bases). The germline CDR1 and CDR2 sequences are KGHSH and LQKENI. CDR3 length equals 13 residues. Trimming pared 0 bases from V and 12 bases from J, leaving 12 bases between. Here the CDR3 DNA reads TGTGCCAGCTCACCACCGCAGGGGCAGAGGCAGTTCTTC. Translating it yields CASSPPQGQRQFF.

The chain has TRBV24-1 and TRBJ1-1, with D possibly matching TRBD1 (6 bases). This CDR3 has 13 amino acids. V lost 5 bases, J lost 6 bases, and 12 bases lay in between. Germline CDR1 reads KGHDR; CDR2 reads SFDVKD. For the CDR3, the DNA is TGTGCCACCAGTGCCAGGGGCAACGCTGAAGCTTTCTTT. It translates to CATSARGNAEAFF.

The sample holds a few counts of this clonotype. This chain connects TRBV29-1 to TRBJ2-1; a weak D match, TRBD2 (5 bases). Trimming shortened V by 6 bases and J by 0 bases, and 12 bases separated the two germline ends. The CDR3 contains 14 residues. Germline CDR1 is SQVTM and CDR2 is ANQGSEA. CDR3 bases: TGCAGCGTCGAGAAGGACTTCTCCTACAATGAGCAGTTCTTC. It yields the protein CSVEKDFSYNEQFF.